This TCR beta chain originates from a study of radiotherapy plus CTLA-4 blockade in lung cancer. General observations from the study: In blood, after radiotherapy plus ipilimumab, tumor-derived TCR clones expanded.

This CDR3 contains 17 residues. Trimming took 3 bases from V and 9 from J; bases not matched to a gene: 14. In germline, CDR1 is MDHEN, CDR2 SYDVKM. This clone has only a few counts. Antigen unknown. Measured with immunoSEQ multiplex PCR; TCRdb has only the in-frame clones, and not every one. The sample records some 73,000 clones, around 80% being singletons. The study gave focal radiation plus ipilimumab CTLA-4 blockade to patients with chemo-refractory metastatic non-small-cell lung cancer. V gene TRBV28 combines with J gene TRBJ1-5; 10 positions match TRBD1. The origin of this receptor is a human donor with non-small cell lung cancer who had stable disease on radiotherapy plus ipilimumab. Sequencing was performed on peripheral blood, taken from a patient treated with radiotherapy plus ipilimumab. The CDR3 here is CASSLDRDRGSSGPQHF. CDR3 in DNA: TGTGCCAGCAGTTTGGACCGGGACAGGGGTTCTTCGGGGCCCCAGCATTTT.